This entry lists 25 T cell receptor beta chains sequenced from one sample in a study of OX40 agonist ivuxolimab in advanced cancers. Measured with immunoSEQ multiplex PCR; TCRdb has only the in-frame clones, and not every one. Here the sample spans about 76,000 clones, 70% to 90% being singletons. Sequenced material: CD4+ or CD8+ T cells sorted from blood, taken in a trial of the OX40 agonist ivuxolimab. The receptors originated from an adult with an advanced solid tumor such as melanoma, head and neck, liver or kidney cancer.

V and J are TRBV18 and TRBJ1-2; TRBD1 is a possible D gene (5 bases). Germline lookup yields CDR1 KGHSH and CDR2 LQKENI. There are 14 residues in the CDR3. V was trimmed by 1 base and J by 3 bases, leaving 9 bases between them. The CDR3 coding sequence is TGTGCCAGCTCACCACTGACAGCCGACTATGGCTACACCTTC. Translating gives CASSPLTADYGYTF.

The chain combines TRBV5-1 with TRBJ2-2; D is perhaps TRBD1 or TRBD2 (5 bases each). V was trimmed by 4 bases and J by 1 base, leaving 11 bases between them. Looked up from germline, CDR1 is SGHRS and CDR2 is YFSETQ. The CDR3 length is 15 residues. The chain's CDR3 is CASSGLTVNTGELFF. For the CDR3, the DNA is TGCGCCAGCAGCGGACTGACAGTGAACACCGGGGAGCTGTTTTTT.

The chain employs TRBV18 and TRBJ1-2; D may be TRBD1 (6 bases). Germline lookup yields CDR1 KGHSH and CDR2 LQKENI. The CDR3 runs to 14 residues. With 6 bases removed from V and 0 bases from J, the gap between germline ends came to 11 bases. CDR3 sequence (DNA): TGTGCCAGCTCTGAACAGGGAGCTAACTATGGCTACACCTTC. Its protein product is CASSEQGANYGYTF.

The V call is TRBV2, the J call TRBJ1-2; D is possibly TRBD1 (6 bases). Trimming removed 0 bases at V and 4 bases at J, with 12 bases between. Germline CDR1 is SNHLY and CDR2 is FYNNEI. The CDR3 spans 15 residues. CDR3 DNA: TGTGCCAGCAGTGAAGCACAGGGAGTTCTCTATGGCTACACCTTC. This translates into CASSEAQGVLYGYTF.

This chain links TRBV27 with TRBJ2-5; D is uncertain. The CDR3 spans 13 residues. Germline loops: CDR1 MNHEY, CDR2 SMNVEV (reference sequence). Trimming cost V 7 bases and J 4 bases, with 13 bases left between them. The CDR3 is CASTIGPTETQYF. In DNA, the CDR3 is TGTGCCAGCACCATTGGGCCGACAGAGACCCAGTACTTC.

V and J are TRBV7-2 and TRBJ1-1; no firm D call. This CDR3 comprises 13 residues. Germline CDR1 and CDR2: SGHTA and FQGNSA. The V gene lost 1 base and the J gene lost 1 base, with 4 bases spanning the gap. CDR3 in amino acids: CASSLEGNTEAFF. CDR3 sequence (DNA): TGTGCCAGCAGCTTAGAGGGGAACACTGAAGCTTTCTTT.

The chain carries TRBV9 and TRBJ2-2; a weak D match, TRBD2 (5 bases). The CDR3 totals 14 residues. V was clipped by 0 bases and J by 7 bases, with 10 bases between them. The germline CDR1 and CDR2 sequences are SGDLS and YYNGEE. The CDR3 sequence: CASSVVQAGGELFF. The CDR3 DNA reads TGTGCCAGCAGCGTAGTCCAGGCGGGCGGGGAGCTGTTTTTT.

This chain uses TRBV19 with TRBJ2-7, with D possibly matching TRBD1 (5 bases). There are 15 residues in the CDR3. Between the trimmed V and J ends, which lost 5 bases and 0 bases, there was a span of 14 bases. Germline V gene data show CDR1 as LNHDA and CDR2 as SQIVND (reference sequence). CDR3 residues: CASSPAQGSSYEQYF. In nucleotides, the CDR3 is TGTGCCAGTAGTCCAGCGCAGGGCAGCTCCTACGAGCAGTACTTC.

This chain's CDR3 is CASSYSIGENTIYF. Here the CDR3 DNA reads TGTGCCAGCAGTTACTCGATAGGGGAAAACACCATATATTTT. The chain combines TRBV6-5 with TRBJ1-3; maybe TRBD1 (5 bases). CDR1 is MNHEY and CDR2 is SVGAGI in the germline V gene. V was cut by 0 bases and J by 6 bases, with 9 bases left in between. The CDR3 runs 14 residues.

The chain combines TRBV7-6 with TRBJ2-1, with 9 bases matching TRBD1. The V and J ends lost 4 bases and 6 bases, in that order; junction bases with no gene match: 7. The CDR3 length is 15 residues. CDR1 and CDR2 from the germline V gene are SGHVS and FNYEAQ. This chain's CDR3 is CASSYRPGQGNEQFF. In DNA, the CDR3 is TGTGCCAGCAGCTACCGACCGGGACAGGGCAATGAGCAGTTCTTC.

In its sample, this clone was seen a few times. The CDR3 spells CASSHPGQRIYEQYF. The CDR3 DNA is TGCGCCAGCAGTCATCCCGGACAGCGTATCTACGAGCAGTACTTC. V gene TRBV23-1 combines with J gene TRBJ2-7, with D possibly TRBD1 on 6 matching bases. TRBV23-1 is assigned to the ORF class and has an uncertain function. This CDR3 has 15 amino acids. Trimming stripped 3 bases from V and 3 bases from J, with 15 bases between.

The chain links TRBV19 to TRBJ2-1, with D possibly TRBD1 on 6 matching bases. This CDR3 spans 16 amino acids. V shed 10 bases and J shed 0 bases, with 19 bases lying between them. The germline CDR1 and CDR2 sequences are LNHDA and SQIVND (reference sequence). CDR3: CATTTLRGSSYNEQFF. DNA of the CDR3: TGTGCCACCACTACCCTCAGGGGTAGCTCCTACAATGAGCAGTTCTTC. The full variable domain, its missing parts supplied by reference TRBV19 and TRBJ2-1, is DGGITQSPKYLFRKEGQNVTLSCEQNLNHDAMYWYRQDPGQGLRLIYYSQIVNDFQKGDIAEGYSVSREKKESFPLTVTSAQKNPTAFYLCATTTLRGSSYNEQFFGPGTRLTVL.

The rearrangement joins TRBV2 to TRBJ2-7; a possible D gene is TRBD2 (5 bases). The CDR3 spans 12 residues. Germline V CDR1 and CDR2: SNHLY, FYNNEI. Trimming took 7 bases from V and 2 from J, leaving 9 bases between them. The CDR3 spells CASTLAPYEQYF. As DNA, the CDR3 is TGTGCCAGCACCCTAGCCCCCTACGAGCAGTACTTC.

Only a few counts were recorded for this clone. Germline and junction disagree at one end, which may indicate a read error. The chain recombines TRBV27 with TRBJ2-1; 10 bases map to TRBD2. This CDR3 comprises 18 residues. Germline V gene sequence: CDR1 MNHEY, CDR2 SMNVEV (reference sequence). The CDR3 DNA reads as TGTGCCAGCAGTATATCTAGCGGGGGATACCCTACCTACAATGAGCAGTTCTTC. It is translated as CASSISSGGYPTYNEQFF.

The DNA of the CDR3 is TGTGCCAGCATAGCCCAGACAGGGAAACACAATGAGCAGTTCTTC. Protein sequence: CASIAQTGKHNEQFF. The chain has TRBV25-1 and TRBJ2-1, with 7 bases aligning to TRBD1. V was pared by 7 bases and J by 5 bases, with 11 bases of the junction left unmatched. There are 15 residues in the CDR3. CDR1 and CDR2 from the germline V gene are MGHDK and SYGVNS. The full variable domain, its missing parts supplied by reference TRBV25-1 and TRBJ2-1, is EADIYQTPRYLVIGTGKKITLECSQTMGHDKMYWYQQDPGMELHLIHYSYGVNSTEKGDLSSESTVSRIRTEHFPLTLESARPSHTSQYLCASIAQTGKHNEQFFGPGTRLTVL.

V gene TRBV5-1 combines with J gene TRBJ1-1, with D tentatively TRBD1 (5 bases). CDR1 and CDR2 (germline): SGHRS, YFSETQ. V lost 4 bases, J lost 10 bases, and 17 bases lay in between. The CDR3 is 13 amino acids. CDR3 region: CASSRDGQQTAFF. In nucleotides, the CDR3 is TGCGCCAGCAGCCGGGACGGACAACAAACAGCTTTCTTT.

The count of this clone is one. The CDR3 coding sequence is TGTGCCAGCACCATTGGACAGGGCTCCTACGAGCAGTACTTC. As protein: CASTIGQGSYEQYF. The chain carries TRBV7-6 and TRBJ2-7, with 8 positions matching TRBD1. Germline V gene sequence: CDR1 SGHVS, CDR2 FNYEAQ. The junction had 5 bases not matched to a gene; V was cut back by 7 bases and J by 0 bases. The CDR3 extends over 14 amino acids. The complete variable domain, with remaining parts taken from reference TRBV7-6 and TRBJ2-7, reads GAGVSQSPRYKVTKRGQDVALRCDPISGHVSLYWYRQALGQGPEFLTYFNYEAQQDKSGLPNDRFSAERPEGSISTLTIQRTEQRDSAMYRCASTIGQGSYEQYFGPGTRLTVT.

The chain couples TRBV18 to TRBJ2-5; D is possibly TRBD2 (5 bases). The CDR3 extends over 15 amino acids. CDR1 and CDR2 from the germline V gene are KGHSH and LQKENI. Trimming cost V 0 bases and J 5 bases, with 13 bases left between them. This chain's CDR3 is CASSPPSARGETQYF. For the CDR3, the DNA is TGTGCCAGCTCACCACCGTCGGCCAGAGGGGAGACCCAGTACTTC.

This sequence joins TRBV29-1 and TRBJ2-7, with 7 bases identical to TRBD2. In germline, CDR1 is SQVTM, CDR2 ANQGSEA. The CDR3 length is 13 residues. The V and J ends lost 7 bases and 3 bases, in that order; junction bases with no gene match: 9. The CDR3 nucleotides read TGCAGCGCGTGCGGGGGTGGGGGCTACGAGCAGTACTTC. This codes for CSACGGGGYEQYF.

This rearrangement joins TRBV6-5 to TRBJ2-7; D may correspond to TRBD1 or TRBD2 (5 bases each). V lost 0 bases and J lost 7, with 13 bases in between. CDR1 and CDR2 (germline): MNHEY, SVGAGI. This CDR3 region has 14 residues. This chain's CDR3 is CASSYSTVTGEQYF. In nucleotides, the CDR3 is TGTGCCAGCAGTTACTCGACAGTTACGGGGGAGCAGTACTTC.

This chain uses TRBV5-1 with TRBJ2-3; 8 bases fit TRBD1. V shed 4 bases, J shed 5 bases, and the junction held 12 bases outside the gene matches. This CDR3 spans 16 amino acids. Germline values: CDR1 SGHRS, CDR2 YFSETQ. CDR3 nucleotides: TGCGCCAGCAGCGGACTGGACAGGGTCGGAGAAGATACGCAGTATTTT. This codes for CASSGLDRVGEDTQYF.

The rearrangement links TRBV5-1 to TRBJ2-7; 7 nucleotides line up with TRBD1. From germline, CDR1 is SGHRS and CDR2 YFSETQ. J lost 2 bases, V lost 4 bases, and 3 bases had no gene match. The CDR3 length is 13 residues. The CDR3: CASSIDRAYEQYF. CDR3 DNA sequence: TGCGCCAGCAGCATTGACAGGGCCTACGAGCAGTACTTC.

V gene TRBV4-1 combines with J gene TRBJ2-3, with 9 bases identical to TRBD2. CDR1 MGHRA and CDR2 YSYEKL come from the germline V gene. The CDR3 covers 15 residues. Germline trimming cut 1 base from V and 2 bases from J; bases unmatched to any gene: 1. Here the CDR3 reads CASSQASGATDTQYF. The CDR3 coding sequence is TGCGCCAGCAGCCAAGCTAGCGGGGCCACAGATACGCAGTATTTT.

The chain couples TRBV19 to TRBJ2-2; TRBD2 aligns across 11 bases. The ends lost 7 bases at V and 5 bases at J; junction bases unmatched: 6. CDR1 and CDR2 from the germline V gene are LNHDA and SQIVND (reference sequence). This CDR3 is built from 15 residues. For the CDR3, the DNA is TGTGCCAGTATAGGGAGACTAGCGGGAACCGGGGAGCTGTTTTTT. Translation: CASIGRLAGTGELFF.

This chain links TRBV2 with TRBJ2-7; TRBD1 is a possible D gene (5 bases). The germline V gene encodes CDR1 SNHLY and CDR2 FYNNEI. The CDR3 has 12 residues. V gave up 7 bases and J gave up 2 bases, with 9 bases separating them. This chain's CDR3 is CASNTGAYEQYF. CDR3 in DNA: TGTGCCAGCAACACAGGAGCCTACGAGCAGTACTTC.